One sample yielded the 26 T cell receptor beta chains listed below, sequenced in a study of Tregs in tolerant kidney transplant recipients. The method was immunoSEQ multiplex PCR; TCRdb's version includes in-frame clones alone and lacks a portion of them. The listing contains roughly 25,000 clones. The nonmyeloablative bone marrow transplants came from related graft donors, with transient mixed chimerism. Sequenced material: CD4+ T cells from blood (PBMCs), taken 6 months after the transplant. These receptors were obtained from a human patient who received a combined kidney and bone marrow transplant. T cells may partly derive from the graft donor.

About this clone itself: The read gets to within 3 residues of the CDR3 end, and the germline J gene fills in the rest. V and J are TRBV7-9 and TRBJ2-1, with a tentative D call TRBD2 (5 bases). V gave up 3 bases and J gave up 8 bases, with 14 bases separating them. Germline V lookup: CDR1 SEHNR, CDR2 FQNEAQ (reference sequence). CDR3 length: 14 residues. Here the CDR3 reads CASSFSGTIDEQFF. The CDR3 DNA, read in part, is TGTGCCAGCAGCTTCAGCGGAACAATCGATGAG. Full variable domain (missing parts from reference TRBV7-9 and TRBJ2-1): DTGVSQNPRHKITKRGQNVTFRCDPISEHNRLYWYRQTLGQGPEFLTYFQNEAQLEKSRLLSDRFSAERPKGSFSTLEIQRTEQGDSAMYLCASSFSGTIDEQFFGPGTRLTVL.

Notes on this clone: The CDR3 is cut off 3 residues early in the read; its end comes from the germline J gene. This chain joins TRBV4-2 and TRBJ1-5; 7 bases are shared with TRBD1. With V trimmed by 3 bases and J by 3 bases, 5 bases remained unmatched. Germline V lookup: CDR1 LGHNA, CDR2 YNFKEQ. This CDR3 comprises 15 residues. The CDR3 reads CASSQTGQPNQPQHF. CDR3 DNA (partial): TGTGCCAGCAGCCAGACGGGACAGCCCAATCAGCCC.

As for this clone: The read comes to an end 3 residues before the CDR3 does, leaving the germline J gene to fill in the end. The genes are TRBV5-1 and TRBJ1-6; 8 bases align to TRBD1. This CDR3 has 15 residues. The V gene end was trimmed by 3 bases and the J gene end by 9 bases; junction bases not matched to a gene: 8. Germline CDR1 SGHRS, CDR2 YFSETQ. This CDR3 is CASSSGQGGGSPLHF. The CDR3 DNA, read in part, is TGCGCCAGCAGCTCTGGACAGGGAGGAGGTTCACCC.

Worth noting for this clone: The read halts 3 residues ahead of the CDR3 end, with the missing end drawn from the germline J gene. The V gene is TRBV4-1, the J gene TRBJ2-3, with D possibly TRBD2 on 7 matching bases. Looked up from germline, CDR1 is MGHRA and CDR2 is YSYEKL. V gave up 0 bases and J gave up 2 bases, with 15 bases separating them. The CDR3 consists of 17 residues. Partial CDR3 DNA: TGCGCCAGCAGCCAAGAATCGCGGGGGCCCACCACAGATACG. Encoded protein: CASSQESRGPTTDT. The whole CDR3 reads CASSQESRGPTTDTQYF.

About this clone: The read stops 3 residues short of the end of the CDR3; the missing end is completed from the germline J gene. The gene calls are TRBV30 and TRBJ1-1, with D perhaps TRBD1 (5 bases). CDR1 is GTSNPN, CDR2 SVGIG, per germline (reference sequence). The V end was cut by 0 bases, the J end by 4 bases, with 15 bases between. The CDR3 is 15 residues long. CDR3 amino acids: CAWSVRKGMSTEAFF. CDR3 DNA, as far as it was read: TGTGCCTGGAGTGTAAGGAAGGGGATGAGCACTGAA.

On this clone itself: The read is 3 residues too short to cover the CDR3 end, so that end is filled in from the germline J gene. This chain connects TRBV20-1 to TRBJ2-5, with 8 bases lining up with TRBD1. Germline V gives CDR1 DFQATT, CDR2 SNEGSKA (reference sequence). The CDR3 extends over 16 amino acids. V shed 3 bases and J 1 base; nucleotides not matched to a gene: 10. The CDR3 loop is CSASSPQGDGQETQYF. CDR3 DNA (partial): TGCAGTGCTAGTTCGCCACAGGGGGACGGCCAAGAGACC.

About this clone itself: The CDR3 extends 3 residues past the end of the read, so its final part is completed from the germline J gene. The rearrangement joins TRBV18 to TRBJ1-3; tentatively, D is TRBD1 (5 bases). Germline-derived CDR1 and CDR2 are KGHSH and LQKENI. V lost 1 base, J lost 3 bases, and 13 bases lay in between. The CDR3 consists of 16 residues. The CDR3 loop reads CASSPREPDSGNTIYF. Incomplete CDR3 DNA: TGTGCCAGCTCACCACGGGAACCCGACAGTGGAAACACC.

Concerning this clone itself: The read ends 3 residues early relative to the CDR3; the germline J gene fills the gap. The gene calls are TRBV10-1 and TRBJ2-7; the match to TRBD1 covers 12 bases. Per germline, CDR1 WNHNN and CDR2 SYGVQD (reference sequence). Trimming took 4 bases from V and 3 from J; bases not matched to a gene: 4. The CDR3 contains 15 residues. The CDR3 loop reads CASSGGTGGFYEQYF. The CDR3 bases that were read are TGCGCCAGCAGTGGGGGGACAGGGGGCTTCTACGAG.

A word on this clone: The read halts 3 residues ahead of the CDR3 end, with the missing end drawn from the germline J gene. The V gene is TRBV20-1, the J gene TRBJ1-5; the D gene is possibly TRBD1 (5 bases). With 3 bases removed from V and 2 bases from J, the gap between germline ends came to 8 bases. Germline V gives CDR1 DFQATT, CDR2 SNEGSKA (reference sequence). This CDR3 has 13 residues. The DNA read from the CDR3 is TGCAGTGCTAGGGGGGGAGGCAATCAGCCC. It encodes CSARGGGNQP. The whole CDR3 region reads CSARGGGNQPQHF.

On this clone itself: The CDR3 end lies 3 residues beyond the end of the read and is filled in from the germline J gene. The V gene is TRBV10-3, the J gene TRBJ1-1; maybe TRBD1 (6 bases). V lost 2 bases to trimming and J lost 1 base, with 17 bases between them. This CDR3 contains 17 residues. The germline gives CDR1 ENHRY, CDR2 SYGVKD. CDR3 sequence: CAISEGGRLLGNTEAFF. The part of the CDR3 DNA that was read is TGTGCCATCAGTGAGGGGGGCAGACTCCTGGGGAACACTGAA.

Comments on this clone: The read terminates 3 residues ahead of where the CDR3 ends, so the germline J gene completes it. The chain has TRBV10-3 and TRBJ2-5; the D is unclear. This CDR3 has 13 amino acids. Between the trimmed V and J ends, which lost 4 bases and 0 bases, there was a span of 6 bases. Germline values: CDR1 ENHRY, CDR2 SYGVKD. The sequenced part of the CDR3 DNA is TGTGCCATCAGTGTCACAGACCAAGAGACC. This gives the protein CAISVTDQET. The CDR3 in full is CAISVTDQETQYF.

Comments on this clone: The read stops 3 residues short of the end of the CDR3; the missing end is completed from the germline J gene. The chain carries TRBV29-1 and TRBJ1-2; tentatively, D is TRBD1 (6 bases). V lost 2 bases to trimming and J lost 6 bases, with 13 bases between them. The CDR3 length is 13 residues. The germline CDR1 and CDR2 sequences are SQVTM and ANQGSEA. The CDR3 bases that were read are TGCAGCGTTGAAATAGGGGGAGAACATGGC. Its translation: CSVEIGGEHG. The full-length CDR3 reads as CSVEIGGEHGYTF.

Worth noting for this clone: Coverage ceases 3 residues before the CDR3 finishes, and the germline J gene fills in the end. This chain joins TRBV20-1 and TRBJ1-1; tentative D call: TRBD1 (6 bases). This CDR3 comprises 13 residues. V lost 3 bases and J lost 1, with 9 bases in between. Germline loops: CDR1 DFQATT, CDR2 SNEGSKA (reference sequence). The sequenced CDR3 bases are TGCAGTGCTAGCAGGGGACCGAACACTGAA. Translation gives CSASRGPNTE. The whole CDR3 region reads CSASRGPNTEAFF.

With regard to this clone: The CDR3 end is not reached by the read, which stops 3 residues before it; the germline J gene fills it in. The chain joins TRBV5-1 to TRBJ1-4; 7 bases match TRBD1. The J segment lost 8 bases and the V segment lost 3 bases, leaving 10 bases of the junction unmatched. The CDR3 is 15 residues long. Germline V gene data show CDR1 as SGHRS and CDR2 as YFSETQ. Incomplete CDR3 DNA: TGCGCCAGCAGCTGGAGACAGGGCATGGGGGAAAAA. Its translation: CASSWRQGMGEK. The entire CDR3 reads CASSWRQGMGEKLFF.

As for this clone: The read falls 3 residues short of the CDR3 end, and the missing part is taken from the germline J gene. The gene calls are TRBV20-1 and TRBJ2-1; D perhaps matches TRBD2 (5 bases). This CDR3 region has 16 residues. CDR1 and CDR2 (germline): DFQATT, SNEGSKA (reference sequence). The V gene lost 0 bases and the J gene lost 4 bases, with 16 bases spanning the gap. The CDR3 bases that were read are TGCAGTGCTAGAGACCATACTAGAGCCCGATACAATGAG. It specifies CSARDHTRARYNE. The entire CDR3 protein reads CSARDHTRARYNEQFF.

Remarks on this clone: The CDR3 goes on 3 residues after the read ends, and that part is filled in from the germline J gene. The J gene is TRBJ2-1, the V gene TRBV11-2; TRBD2 is a possible D gene (5 bases). Germline V gene lookup returns CDR1 SGHAT and CDR2 FQNNGV. V gave up 5 bases and J gave up 8 bases, with 7 bases separating them. This CDR3 comprises 11 residues. CDR3 region: CASSPSYEQFF. Incomplete CDR3 DNA: TGTGCCAGCAGCCCTAGCTATGAG.

As for this clone: The read finishes 3 residues shy of the CDR3 end, and the germline J gene is used to complete it. This rearrangement joins TRBV5-1 to TRBJ1-1, with 10 positions matching TRBD1. The CDR3 consists of 14 residues. Germline loops: CDR1 SGHRS, CDR2 YFSETQ. J was trimmed by 7 bases and V by 2 bases; bases with no gene match: 5. CDR3 loop: CASSFDRGHSEAFF. CDR3 DNA, as far as it was read: TGCGCCAGCAGCTTCGACAGGGGGCATAGTGAA.

This clone is deemed medium-sized by its frequency. The CDR3 extends 3 residues past the end of the read, so its final part is completed from the germline J gene. The chain recombines TRBV19 with TRBJ1-2, with D possibly matching TRBD1 (5 bases). The CDR3 is made up of 14 amino acids. The V gene's germline CDR1 is LNHDA and CDR2 SQIVND (reference sequence). Here the CDR3 reads CASSIDLRARGYTF. Partial CDR3 DNA: TGTGCCAGTAGTATAGATCTCAGGGCGAGAGGC.

With respect to this clone: Coverage ceases 3 residues before the CDR3 finishes, and the germline J gene fills in the end. This sequence joins TRBV7-8 and TRBJ2-2; 8 nucleotides line up with TRBD2. V was clipped by 4 bases and J by 4 bases; unmatched bases: 11. The germline gives CDR1 SGHVS, CDR2 FQNEAQ. The CDR3 runs 17 residues. CDR3 loop: CASSSRGRGGSTGELFF. Incomplete CDR3 DNA: TGTGCCAGCAGCTCCCGGGGCCGGGGGGGTAGCACCGGGGAG.

Remarks on this clone: The read finishes 3 residues shy of the CDR3 end, and the germline J gene is used to complete it. The genes are TRBV7-9 and TRBJ1-6, with 9 bases matching TRBD1. The CDR3 runs 14 residues. The germline V gene has CDR1 SEHNR and CDR2 FQNEAQ (reference sequence). Trimming took 11 bases from V and 9 from J; bases not matched to a gene: 11. The DNA read from the CDR3 is TGTGCCTCCCGGGACAGGGTTAGGAGTTCACCC. It codes for CASRDRVRSSP. The complete CDR3 protein is CASRDRVRSSPLHF.

This chain's CDR3 is CASSEVGRGDYEQYF. The part of the CDR3 DNA that was read is TGTGCCAGCAGTGAAGTAGGTCGGGGGGACTACGAG. This chain joins TRBV6-1 and TRBJ2-7; TRBD2 agrees at 7 bases. The read halts 3 residues ahead of the CDR3 end, with the missing end drawn from the germline J gene. Germline V gene data show CDR1 as MNHNS and CDR2 as SASEGT. The J segment lost 3 bases and the V segment lost 1 base, leaving 6 bases of the junction unmatched. The CDR3 has 15 amino acids.

On this clone itself: The read ends 3 residues early relative to the CDR3; the germline J gene fills the gap. The V gene is TRBV5-1, the J gene TRBJ1-1; D might be TRBD1 (5 bases). In germline, CDR1 is SGHRS, CDR2 YFSETQ. The length of the CDR3 is 12 residues. Partial CDR3 DNA: TGCGCCAGCAGCTTGAAGGGGTCAAGC. Translating it yields CASSLKGSS. The whole CDR3 protein is CASSLKGSSAFF.

With regard to this clone: The read falls 3 residues short of the CDR3 end, and the missing part is taken from the germline J gene. The V and J genes are TRBV20-1 and TRBJ2-1, with D perhaps matching TRBD2 (6 bases). The CDR3 runs 13 residues. Looked up from germline, CDR1 is DFQATT and CDR2 is SNEGSKA (reference sequence). The CDR3 bases that were read are TGCAGCGCGGGATCTGTCTCTTACAATGAG. Translated: CSAGSVSYNE. The whole CDR3 region reads CSAGSVSYNEQFF.

Comment on this clone: Sequencing ends 3 residues short of the CDR3 end; the germline J gene provides the rest. The chain is built from TRBV5-1 and TRBJ2-7; no reliable D call. The CDR3 loop spans 14 amino acids. Germline CDR1 is SGHRS and CDR2 is YFSETQ. Trimming stripped 0 bases from V and 0 bases from J, with 7 bases between. CDR3 sequence reads: CASSLVTVSYEQYF. CDR3 bases read: TGCGCCAGCAGCTTGGTTACAGTCTCCTACGAG.

Turning to this clone: The read comes to an end 3 residues before the CDR3 does, leaving the germline J gene to fill in the end. V and J are TRBV12-5 and TRBJ2-2; 9 nucleotides align to TRBD2. Trimming removed 0 bases from V and 1 base from J; junction bases left unmatched: 12. Germline V gene sequence: CDR1 LGHNT, CDR2 FRNRAP. This CDR3 has 20 amino acids. The sequenced CDR3 bases are TGTGCTAGTGGTTTGGTACAATATTCCAGCGGGGGGAAGAACACCGGGGAG. Translated, it gives CASGLVQYSSGGKNTGE. The CDR3 reads in full as CASGLVQYSSGGKNTGELFF.

A word on this clone: The read ends 3 residues shy of where the CDR3 ends; the end is completed using the germline J gene. The rearrangement links TRBV2 to TRBJ2-5; 12 bases are a match to TRBD2. Germline trimming cut 6 bases from V and 5 bases from J; bases unmatched to any gene: 4. This CDR3 has 14 amino acids. In germline, CDR1 is SNHLY, CDR2 FYNNEI. CDR3 DNA (partial): TGTGCCAGCAGATCGGGACTAGCGGGTGAGACC. Translation gives CASRSGLAGET. The CDR3 reads in full as CASRSGLAGETQYF. Complete variable domain (other parts from reference TRBV2 and TRBJ2-5): EPEVTQTPSHQVTQMGQEVILRCVPISNHLYFYWYRQILGQKVEFLVSFYNNEISEKSEIFDDQFSVERPDGSNFTLKIRSTKLEDSAMYFCASRSGLAGETQYFGPGTRLLVL.